The rows below give T cell receptor beta chains drawn from one sample of a study of T cell repertoires in cytomegalovirus infection. Antigens for these TCRs are unknown. TCRdb fed the reads into MiXCR, producing one record per CDR3 protein. The sample yields approximately 65,000 distinct CDR3 sequences, over 20% seen once. Sequences were derived from CD8+ T cells from cultured PBMCs, sampled from culture after CMV antigen stimulation. Source of these receptors: a human donor in good health (CMV status not recorded). Some clones in this sample may be carry-over from other donors' samples. The CDR3 runs from the conserved cysteine through the conserved F or W. D genes are given only for firm matches. Some rows have no size entry. The others give once, few or many, or a class for an expanded clone.

CDR3 DNA,CDR3 protein,clone size,V gene,D gene,J gene
TGTGCCAGCAGCCTGACACAGGGACCCTACAATGAGCAGTTCTTC,CASSLTQGPYNEQFF,NA,TRBV19,NA,TRBJ2-1
TGTGCCAGTAGTATACCCCGTGGTAGCTATGGCTACACCTTC,CASSIPRGSYGYTF,NA,TRBV19,NA,TRBJ1-2
TGTGCCTGGGGGGACGACTACAATGAGCAGTTCTTC,CAWGDDYNEQFF,NA,TRBV30,NA,TRBJ2-1
TGTGCCACCGGGACAGGGGAGAATTCACCCCTCCACTTT,CATGTGENSPLHF,NA,TRBV6-6,TRBD1,TRBJ1-6
TGTGCCAGCAGCGTAGCCAGCGAGCAGTTCTTC,CASSVASEQFF,few,TRBV9,NA,TRBJ2-1
TGTGCCAGCAGCTTCCGGACAGCCCCAACTAATGAAAAACTGTTTTTT,CASSFRTAPTNEKLFF,many,TRBV7-2,NA,TRBJ1-4
TGTGCCATCAGTGACCTAATAAGGACAGGGGGAGCGAACACTGAAGCTTTCTTT,CAISDLIRTGGANTEAFF,few,TRBV10-3,TRBD1,TRBJ1-1
TGTGCCAGCAGCCCCGCCGGGACATTGAACACTGAAGCTTTCTTT,CASSPAGTLNTEAFF,many,TRBV7-8,NA,TRBJ1-1
TGTGCCAGCAGCCACGATTCGGGGGTCTCCTCCTACGAGCAGTACTTC,CASSHDSGVSSYEQYF,few,TRBV9,NA,TRBJ2-7
TGCGCCAGCAGCCAAGAGGAGGCCGGACCTAACTATGGCTACACCTTC,CASSQEEAGPNYGYTF,few,TRBV4-3,NA,TRBJ1-2
TGTGCCAGCAGCGGAACGGAAGAGACCCAGTACTTC,CASSGTEETQYF,NA,TRBV7-9,NA,TRBJ2-5
TGTGCCAGCAGCTTTGACAGGGGCGGCACAGATACGCAGTATTTT,CASSFDRGGTDTQYF,few,TRBV7-8,TRBD1,TRBJ2-3
TGTGCCAGCAGTTCGGTCAAGGGGACCACTGAAGCTTTCTTT,CASSSVKGTTEAFF,few,TRBV6-2/TRBV6-3,NA,TRBJ1-1
TGTGCCAGCAGCTTACATATTCGGAACACCATATATTTT,CASSLHIRNTIYF,few,TRBV7-2,NA,TRBJ1-3
TGTGCCAGCAGTCCACCGGGTTTTGAAGCTTTCTTT,CASSPPGFEAFF,NA,TRBV7-9,NA,TRBJ1-1
TGTGCCAGCAGGGAGCGGTCCCCGCAAAATCAGCCCCAGCATTTT,CASRERSPQNQPQHF,NA,TRBV7-2,NA,TRBJ1-5
TGTGCCAGCAGGGAGAACCCCGGTGGCTACACCTTC,CASRENPGGYTF,few,TRBV7-6,NA,TRBJ1-2
TGTGCCAGCAGAATTGGACAGGGGGTAGCAGATACGCAGTATTTT,CASRIGQGVADTQYF,few,TRBV6-6,TRBD1,TRBJ2-3
TGTGCCAGCAGCGTTGGGACAGGGCTTTCCAATCAGCCCCAGCATTTT,CASSVGTGLSNQPQHF,few,TRBV7-2,TRBD1,TRBJ1-5
TGTGCCAGCAGCCCCATGGCTGAGCAGTTCTTC,CASSPMAEQFF,NA,TRBV12-3/TRBV12-4,NA,TRBJ2-1
TGTGCCAGCAGCTTAGATCTAGTCCTAGAAGCTTTCTTT,CASSLDLVLEAFF,NA,TRBV7-2,NA,TRBJ1-1
TGTGCCAGCAGATTGGGGGCCTCATACGAGCAGTACTTC,CASRLGASYEQYF,many,TRBV7-2,NA,TRBJ2-7
TGTGCCAGCAGCTTTAATCTCCTTTCGCCCTACGAGCAGTACTTC,CASSFNLLSPYEQYF,once,TRBV12-3/TRBV12-4,NA,TRBJ2-7
TGTGCCAGCAGCTTACAGGGGGGCAATAACTATGGCTACACCTTC,CASSLQGGNNYGYTF,few,TRBV7-8,TRBD1,TRBJ1-2
TGTGCCAGCAGCCTGGCAAGGGGCCGGTTTAACTACGAGCAGTACTTC,CASSLARGRFNYEQYF,many,TRBV7-8,NA,TRBJ2-7
TGTGCCAGCAGCGAGGAGGGGATCGCAGATACGCAGTATTTT,CASSEEGIADTQYF,NA,TRBV7-9,NA,TRBJ2-3
TGTGCCAGCAGCCTTGTGACAGGGGACGATGAGCAGTTCTTC,CASSLVTGDDEQFF,few,TRBV7-2,TRBD1,TRBJ2-1
TGTGCCAGCAGCAGAACGACAGGGGGCCCCTCTGGGGCCAACGTCCTGACTTTC,CASSRTTGGPSGANVLTF,NA,TRBV12-3/TRBV12-4,TRBD1,TRBJ2-6
TGCGCCAGCCCCGGGACAGTGTTCGACACTGAAGCTTTCTTT,CASPGTVFDTEAFF,few,TRBV10-1,TRBD1,TRBJ1-1
TGTGCCAGCAGTTTAGCGGCTCAGGTGGCCGGGAACACTGAAGCTTTCTTT,CASSLAAQVAGNTEAFF,few,TRBV12-3/TRBV12-4,NA,TRBJ1-1
TGTGCCAGCAGCAGTACAGCGAACACTGAAGCTTTCTTT,CASSSTANTEAFF,few,TRBV12-3/TRBV12-4,NA,TRBJ1-1
TGTGCCAGCATCCTTGGGGGGGCGAACACTGAAGCTTTCTTT,CASILGGANTEAFF,many,TRBV12-3/TRBV12-4,NA,TRBJ1-1
TGTGCCAGCAGCGCGAACAGGGGATTGGGAGAAAAACTGTTTTTT,CASSANRGLGEKLFF,few,TRBV9,TRBD1,TRBJ1-4
TGTGCCAGCAGTTACTCCCGATTGGGGAACATTCAGTACTTC,CASSYSRLGNIQYF,NA,TRBV6-6,NA,TRBJ2-4
TGTGCCAGCAGCTTAAGCGGGACAGGAAATCAGCCCCAGCATTTT,CASSLSGTGNQPQHF,NA,TRBV7-6,TRBD1,TRBJ1-5
TGTGCCAGCTACTCCCGGGGGGGAAGGAATGAGCAGTTCTTC,CASYSRGGRNEQFF,NA,TRBV6-2/TRBV6-3,TRBD2,TRBJ2-1